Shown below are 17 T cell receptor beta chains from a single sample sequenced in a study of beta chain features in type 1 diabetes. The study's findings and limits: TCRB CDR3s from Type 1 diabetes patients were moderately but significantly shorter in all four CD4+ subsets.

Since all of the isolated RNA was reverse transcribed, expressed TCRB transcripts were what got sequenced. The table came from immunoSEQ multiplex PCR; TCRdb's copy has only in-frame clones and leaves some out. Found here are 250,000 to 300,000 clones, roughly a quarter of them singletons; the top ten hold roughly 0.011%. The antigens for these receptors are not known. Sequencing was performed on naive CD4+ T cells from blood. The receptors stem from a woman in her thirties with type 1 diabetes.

The CDR3 sequence is CASPTANTEAFF. DNA of the CDR3: TGTGCTTCCCCGACAGCGAACACTGAAGCTTTCTTT. This chain links TRBV7-7 with TRBJ1-1; maybe TRBD1 (5 bases). Germline lookup yields CDR1 SSHAT and CDR2 FNYEAQ (reference sequence). There are 12 residues in the CDR3. The complete variable domain, with remaining parts taken from reference TRBV7-7 and TRBJ1-1, reads GAGVSQSPRYKVTKRGQDVTLRCDPISSHATLYWYQQALGQGPEFLTYFNYEAQPDKSGLPSDRFSAERPEGSISTLTIQRTEQRDSAMYRCASPTANTEAFFGQGTRLTVV.

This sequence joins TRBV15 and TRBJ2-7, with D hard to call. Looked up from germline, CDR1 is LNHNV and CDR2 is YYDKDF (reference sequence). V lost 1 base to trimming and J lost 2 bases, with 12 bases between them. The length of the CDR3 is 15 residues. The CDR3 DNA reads TGTGCCACCAGCAGAGCATCTGATCAGACCTACGAGCAGTACTTC. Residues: CATSRASDQTYEQYF.

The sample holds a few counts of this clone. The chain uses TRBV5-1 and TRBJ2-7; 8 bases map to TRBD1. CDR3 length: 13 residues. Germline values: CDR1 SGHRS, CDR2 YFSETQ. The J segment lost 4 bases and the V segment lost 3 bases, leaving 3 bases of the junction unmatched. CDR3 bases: TGCGCCAGCAGCTCCTACAGGGGGTACGAGCAGTACTTC. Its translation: CASSSYRGYEQYF.

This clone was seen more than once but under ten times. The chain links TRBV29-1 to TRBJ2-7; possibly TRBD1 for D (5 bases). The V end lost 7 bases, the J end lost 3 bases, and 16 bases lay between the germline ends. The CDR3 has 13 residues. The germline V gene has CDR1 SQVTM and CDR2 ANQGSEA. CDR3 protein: CSGVGQGYYEQYF. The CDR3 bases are TGCAGCGGGGTAGGCCAGGGATACTACGAGCAGTACTTC.

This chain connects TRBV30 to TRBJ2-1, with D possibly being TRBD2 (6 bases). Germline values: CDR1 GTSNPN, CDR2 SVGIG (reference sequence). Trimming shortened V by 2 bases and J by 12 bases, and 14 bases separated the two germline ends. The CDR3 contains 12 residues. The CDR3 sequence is CAWSSLAIGQFF. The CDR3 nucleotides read TGTGCCTGGAGTTCCCTAGCGATCGGGCAGTTCTTC.

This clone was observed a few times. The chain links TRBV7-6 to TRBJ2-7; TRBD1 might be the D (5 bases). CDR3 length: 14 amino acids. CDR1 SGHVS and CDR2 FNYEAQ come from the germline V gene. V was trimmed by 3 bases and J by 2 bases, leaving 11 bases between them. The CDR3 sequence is CASSFGRVTYEQYF. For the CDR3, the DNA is TGTGCCAGCAGCTTTGGCAGGGTTACCTACGAGCAGTACTTC. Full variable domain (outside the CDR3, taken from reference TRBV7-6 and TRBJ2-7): GAGVSQSPRYKVTKRGQDVALRCDPISGHVSLYWYRQALGQGPEFLTYFNYEAQQDKSGLPNDRFSAERPEGSISTLTIQRTEQRDSAMYRCASSFGRVTYEQYFGPGTRLTVT.

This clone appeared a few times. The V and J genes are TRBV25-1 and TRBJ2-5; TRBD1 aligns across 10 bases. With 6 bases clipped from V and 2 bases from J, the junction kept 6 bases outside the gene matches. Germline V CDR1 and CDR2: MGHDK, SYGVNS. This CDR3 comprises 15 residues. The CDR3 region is CASRGTGEPQETQYF. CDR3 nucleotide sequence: TGTGCCAGCAGGGGGACAGGGGAGCCTCAAGAGACCCAGTACTTC. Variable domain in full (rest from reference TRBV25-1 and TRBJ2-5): EADIYQTPRYLVIGTGKKITLECSQTMGHDKMYWYQQDPGMELHLIHYSYGVNSTEKGDLSSESTVSRIRTEHFPLTLESARPSHTSQYLCASRGTGEPQETQYFGPGTRLLVL.

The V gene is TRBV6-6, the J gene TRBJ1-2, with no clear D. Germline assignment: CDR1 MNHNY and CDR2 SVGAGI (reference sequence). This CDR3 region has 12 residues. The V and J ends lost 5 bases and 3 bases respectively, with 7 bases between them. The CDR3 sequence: CASSPRDYGYTF. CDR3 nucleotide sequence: TGTGCCAGCAGTCCACGGGACTATGGCTACACCTTC.

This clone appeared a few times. The CDR3 loop is CASSQGPGGGYGYTF. The CDR3 DNA reads TGTGCCAGCAGCCAAGGCCCAGGGGGCGGCTATGGCTACACCTTC. The chain links TRBV4-2 to TRBJ1-2; 8 bases map to TRBD1. CDR1 is LGHNA, CDR2 YNFKEQ, per germline. This CDR3 comprises 15 residues. V gave up 1 base and J gave up 4 bases; unmatched junction bases: 5.

The CDR3 DNA follows: TGTGCCAGCAGCTTAGCGGGAGCGGCAGATACGCAGTATTTT. Protein product: CASSLAGAADTQYF. This chain links TRBV7-9 with TRBJ2-3; tentatively, D is TRBD2 (5 bases). The CDR3 runs 14 residues. The V end was cut by 0 bases, the J end by 4 bases, with 8 bases between. In germline, CDR1 is SEHNR, CDR2 FQNEAQ (reference sequence).

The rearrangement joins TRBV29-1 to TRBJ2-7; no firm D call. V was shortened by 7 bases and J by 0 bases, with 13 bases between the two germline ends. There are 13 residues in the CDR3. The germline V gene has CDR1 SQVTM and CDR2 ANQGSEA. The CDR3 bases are TGCAGCGCAGCCTCATGGAGCTCCTACGAGCAGTACTTC. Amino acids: CSAASWSSYEQYF.

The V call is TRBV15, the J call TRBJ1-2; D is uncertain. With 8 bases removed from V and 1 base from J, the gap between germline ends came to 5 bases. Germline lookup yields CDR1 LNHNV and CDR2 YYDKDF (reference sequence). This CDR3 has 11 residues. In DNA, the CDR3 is TGTGCCACCCAACATAACTATGGCTACACCTTC. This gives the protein CATQHNYGYTF.

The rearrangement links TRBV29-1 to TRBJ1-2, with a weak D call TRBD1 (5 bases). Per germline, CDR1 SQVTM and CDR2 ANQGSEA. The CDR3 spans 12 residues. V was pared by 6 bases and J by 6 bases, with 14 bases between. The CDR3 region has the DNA TGCAGCGTGGCCACAGGCCCCCATGGCTACACCTTC. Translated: CSVATGPHGYTF.

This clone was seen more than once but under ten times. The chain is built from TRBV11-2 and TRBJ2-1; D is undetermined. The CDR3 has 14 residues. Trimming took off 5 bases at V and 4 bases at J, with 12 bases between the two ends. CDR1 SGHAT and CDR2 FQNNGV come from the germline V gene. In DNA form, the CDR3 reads TGTGCCAGCAGCCTGAACTCGAGATACAATGAGCAGTTCTTC. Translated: CASSLNSRYNEQFF.

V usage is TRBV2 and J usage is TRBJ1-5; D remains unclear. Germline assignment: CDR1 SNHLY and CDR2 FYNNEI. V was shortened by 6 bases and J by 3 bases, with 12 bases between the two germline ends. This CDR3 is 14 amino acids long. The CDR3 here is CASSEQLFNQPQHF. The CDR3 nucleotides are TGTGCCAGCAGCGAACAGTTATTCAATCAGCCCCAGCATTTT.

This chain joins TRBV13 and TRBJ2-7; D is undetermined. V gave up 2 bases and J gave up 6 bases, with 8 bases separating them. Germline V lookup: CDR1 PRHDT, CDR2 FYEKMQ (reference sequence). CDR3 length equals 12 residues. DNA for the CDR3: TGTGCCAGCAGCTTACGGGTATCCGAGCAGTACTTC. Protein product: CASSLRVSEQYF.

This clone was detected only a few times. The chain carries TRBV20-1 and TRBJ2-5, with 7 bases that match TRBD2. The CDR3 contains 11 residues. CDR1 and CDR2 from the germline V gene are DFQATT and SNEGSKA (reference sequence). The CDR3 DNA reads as TGCAGCCAGCGGGGAGGGGAGACCCAGTACTTC. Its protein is CSQRGGETQYF.